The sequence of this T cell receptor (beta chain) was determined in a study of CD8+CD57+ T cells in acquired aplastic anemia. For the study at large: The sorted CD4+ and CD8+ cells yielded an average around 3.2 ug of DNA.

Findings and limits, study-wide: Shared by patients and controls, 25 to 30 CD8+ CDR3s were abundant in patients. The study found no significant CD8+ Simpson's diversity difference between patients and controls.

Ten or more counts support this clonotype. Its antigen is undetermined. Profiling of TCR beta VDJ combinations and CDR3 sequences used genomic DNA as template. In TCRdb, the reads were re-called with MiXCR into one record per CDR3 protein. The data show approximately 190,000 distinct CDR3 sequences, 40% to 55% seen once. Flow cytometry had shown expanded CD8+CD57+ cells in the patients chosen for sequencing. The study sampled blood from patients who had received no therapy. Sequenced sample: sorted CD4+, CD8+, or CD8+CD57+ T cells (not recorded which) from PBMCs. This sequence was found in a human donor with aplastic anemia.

The CDR3 region has the DNA TGTGCCAGCAGGTCCGACGAGAACACCGGGGAGCTGTTTTTT. Encoded protein: CASRSDENTGELFF. V gene TRBV6-1 combines with J gene TRBJ2-2; D call uncertain. With 6 bases removed from V and 1 base from J, the gap between germline ends came to 9 bases. The germline V gene encodes CDR1 MNHNS and CDR2 SASEGT. This CDR3 spans 14 amino acids.